The 26 T cell receptor beta chains presented below share a single source sample, sequenced in a study of T-cell reconstitution after alpha-beta-depleted transplantation in children. Unique molecular identifiers were used to barcode this TCRbeta library. TCRdb fed the PCR reads into MiXCR, producing one record per CDR3 protein. This sample carries 500,000 or so distinct CDR3 sequences, approximately 29% of them seen once, and the ten largest clones take 2% to 3%. Sample: PBMCs from the stem cell graft donor, taken from the stem cell graft. The origin of the receptors is a human donor who donated a stem cell graft to a child with aplastic anemia.

The V gene is TRBV7-9, the J gene TRBJ2-1; the match to TRBD2 covers 8 bases. CDR1 SEHNR and CDR2 FQNEAQ come from the germline V gene (reference sequence). J gave up 6 bases and V 3 bases, and 7 bases lay outside the gene matches. The CDR3 loop spans 15 amino acids. The chain's CDR3 is CASSFFGRAGNEQFF. The CDR3 DNA reads TGTGCCAGCAGCTTCTTCGGGAGGGCCGGCAATGAGCAGTTCTTC.

The chain has TRBV5-6 and TRBJ1-2, with no clear D. The CDR3 sequence is 14 residues long. Trimming removed 4 bases at V and 3 bases at J, with 13 bases between. From germline, CDR1 is SGHDT and CDR2 YYEEEE. CDR3 protein: CASSRTGEYYGYTF. In nucleotides, the CDR3 is TGTGCCAGCAGCCGCACCGGGGAGTACTATGGCTACACCTTC. Based on the CDR3 plus reference TRBV5-6 and TRBJ1-2, the full variable domain is DAGVTQSPTHLIKTRGQQVTLRCSPKSGHDTVSWYQQALGQGPQFIFQYYEEEERQRGNFPDRFSGHQFPNYSSELNVNALLLGDSALYLCASSRTGEYYGYTFGSGTRLTVV.

Only a few counts were recorded for this clonotype. The rearrangement joins TRBV18 to TRBJ2-1; D is unclear. The CDR3 spans 14 residues. From germline, CDR1 is KGHSH and CDR2 LQKENI. The V gene lost 0 bases and the J gene lost 4 bases, with 7 bases spanning the gap. The CDR3 sequence is CASSPPPGYNEQFF. Written as DNA, the CDR3 is TGTGCCAGCTCACCACCGCCAGGTTACAATGAGCAGTTCTTC.

In its sample, this clonotype was seen a few times. V usage is TRBV28 and J usage is TRBJ2-1, with a possible D match to TRBD1 (6 bases). Trimming shortened V by 5 bases and J by 0 bases, and 29 bases separated the two germline ends. This CDR3 spans 21 amino acids. In germline, CDR1 is MDHEN, CDR2 SYDVKM. The CDR3 nucleotides read TGTGCCAGCAGTCCCCGCATCGACCGGGACACCCTGACTCGCTCCTACAATGAGCAGTTCTTC. Translating it yields CASSPRIDRDTLTRSYNEQFF.

This clonotype has more than one count but fewer than ten. The chain recombines TRBV10-3 with TRBJ2-4; 9 bases agree with TRBD1. This CDR3 comprises 12 residues. V lost 10 bases, J lost 15 bases, and 13 bases stayed unmatched. Germline CDR1 ENHRY, CDR2 SYGVKD. The CDR3: CANGDPGQGRYF. The CDR3 region has the DNA TGTGCCAACGGGGATCCGGGACAGGGAAGGTACTTC.

This clonotype was observed a few times. CDR3 in DNA: TGCGCCAGCAGCCAAGTCCCACAGGACTCCTACAATGAGCAGTTCTTC. Protein product: CASSQVPQDSYNEQFF. This rearrangement joins TRBV4-1 to TRBJ2-1; TRBD1 is a possible D gene (5 bases). Trimming left V 1 base short and J 0 bases short, with 10 bases between. Germline lookup yields CDR1 MGHRA and CDR2 YSYEKL. This CDR3 comprises 16 residues.

The chain joins TRBV12-3 or TRBV12-4 to TRBJ1-1; a weak D match, TRBD1 (5 bases). This CDR3 contains 14 residues. V lost 5 bases to trimming and J lost 3 bases, with 13 bases between them. The CDR3 DNA reads TGTGCCAGCAGTACCCTGTGGGGCTACACTGAAGCTTTCTTT. Translating gives CASSTLWGYTEAFF.

The V and J genes are TRBV30 and TRBJ1-4, with D unclear. Germline lookup yields CDR1 GTSNPN and CDR2 SVGIG (reference sequence). The CDR3 is 13 residues long. V was shortened by 4 bases and J by 5 bases, with 11 bases between the two germline ends. This chain's CDR3 is CAWTLGLNEKLFF. CDR3 DNA sequence: TGTGCCTGGACATTGGGCCTGAATGAAAAACTGTTTTTT.

Details on this clonotype: At one end, the junction sequence differs from germline, possibly due to a read error. The chain links TRBV5-1 to TRBJ2-3; TRBD1 matches at 7 bases. The germline CDR1 and CDR2 sequences are SGHRS and YFSETQ. The CDR3 sequence is 13 residues long. Here the CDR3 DNA reads TGCGCCAGCAGGATCGACAGGGACACAGATACGCATTTT. It yields the protein CASRIDRDTDTHF.

This chain connects TRBV20-1 to TRBJ2-3; D is ambiguous. The CDR3 covers 14 residues. V shed 5 bases and J shed 2 bases, with 14 bases lying between them. The germline V gene has CDR1 DFQATT and CDR2 SNEGSKA (reference sequence). The CDR3 DNA reads TGCAGTGCTCCGGTCGGCGGCCTCACAGATACGCAGTATTTT. This gives the protein CSAPVGGLTDTQYF.

This clonotype has more than one count but fewer than ten. V usage is TRBV19 and J usage is TRBJ2-1, with D possibly TRBD2 on 5 matching bases. Trimming shortened V by 3 bases and J by 5 bases, and 11 bases separated the two germline ends. The CDR3 consists of 14 residues. The germline V gene encodes CDR1 LNHDA and CDR2 SQIVND (reference sequence). Written as DNA, the CDR3 is TGTGCCAGTAGTATCTTAGCGCGGAACAATGAGCAGTTCTTC. This sequence encodes CASSILARNNEQFF.

The chain combines TRBV4-2 with TRBJ1-5; D remains unclear. CDR3 length: 17 residues. V lost 0 bases to trimming and J lost 2 bases, with 14 bases between them. Germline values: CDR1 LGHNA, CDR2 YNFKEQ. The DNA for the CDR3 is TGTGCCAGCAGCCAAGAATATTCGGTTGGGGGCAATCAGCCCCAGCATTTT. It is translated as CASSQEYSVGGNQPQHF.

In its sample, this clonotype was seen a few times. This chain uses TRBV20-1 with TRBJ1-1; D gene uncertain. Germline V CDR1 and CDR2: DFQATT, SNEGSKA (reference sequence). The CDR3 is 12 amino acids. V gave up 5 bases and J gave up 4 bases, with 11 bases separating them. CDR3 sequence reads: CSAHGFATEAFF. Here the CDR3 DNA reads TGCAGTGCTCACGGGTTCGCCACTGAAGCTTTCTTT.

The rearrangement uses TRBV29-1 and TRBJ2-3, with a possible D match to TRBD2 (7 bases). Trimming pared 8 bases from V and 5 bases from J, leaving 17 bases between. The CDR3 length is 13 residues. Per germline, CDR1 SQVTM and CDR2 ANQGSEA. The CDR3 loop reads CSTRGGAEDTQYF. CDR3 nucleotide sequence: TGCAGCACGAGGGGGGGGGCAGAAGATACGCAGTATTTT.

J is TRBJ1-1 and V is TRBV27; weak D call: TRBD1 (6 bases). The germline V gene has CDR1 MNHEY and CDR2 SMNVEV (reference sequence). The V gene lost 2 bases and the J gene lost 6 bases, with 10 bases spanning the gap. The CDR3 contains 13 residues. The CDR3 here is CASSLGGLAEAFF. In nucleotides, the CDR3 is TGTGCCAGCAGTTTAGGGGGCCTGGCTGAAGCTTTCTTT.

The chain is built from TRBV7-2 and TRBJ2-7, with a possible D match to TRBD2 (5 bases). Germline values: CDR1 SGHTA, CDR2 FQGNSA. The length of the CDR3 is 16 residues. V was clipped by 1 base and J by 4 bases, with 17 bases between them. The CDR3 loop reads CASSLGPGLAGYEQYF. For the CDR3, the DNA is TGTGCCAGCAGCTTAGGCCCCGGGCTAGCTGGGTACGAGCAGTACTTC.

The chain joins TRBV5-1 to TRBJ2-3; 7 bases are shared with TRBD2. The CDR3 has 19 amino acids. From germline, CDR1 is SGHRS and CDR2 YFSETQ. The V and J ends lost 0 bases and 6 bases, in that order; junction bases with no gene match: 19. The CDR3 DNA reads TGCGCCAGCAGCTTGGCCGCATATCTCGGGACTAACCTTGGGGATACGCAGTATTTT. This translates into CASSLAAYLGTNLGDTQYF.

This rearrangement joins TRBV6-5 to TRBJ1-1, with a tentative D call TRBD1 (6 bases). CDR1 and CDR2 from the germline V gene are MNHEY and SVGAGI. This CDR3 is 15 amino acids long. V dropped 3 bases and J dropped 2 bases, with 13 bases sitting between them. Here the CDR3 reads CASSYLGGINTEAFF. The DNA for the CDR3 is TGTGCCAGCAGTTATCTAGGGGGGATTAACACTGAAGCTTTCTTT.

This clonotype has a handful of counts. The J gene is TRBJ2-1, the V gene TRBV29-1; 8 nucleotides align to TRBD1. This CDR3 has 17 amino acids. Germline V gives CDR1 SQVTM, CDR2 ANQGSEA. V gave up 3 bases and J gave up 4 bases; unmatched junction bases: 14. The CDR3 bases are TGCAGCGTTGACCCACCCCACGGGACAGGCCCTTACAATGAGCAGTTCTTC. Translated, it gives CSVDPPHGTGPYNEQFF.

J is TRBJ1-1 and V is TRBV29-1; 8 bases match TRBD1. The J segment lost 7 bases and the V segment lost 7 bases, leaving 11 bases of the junction unmatched. The CDR3 consists of 13 residues. CDR1 is SQVTM, CDR2 ANQGSEA, per germline. The chain's CDR3 is CSAHPAGGGEAFF. The DNA for the CDR3 is TGCAGCGCCCACCCCGCAGGGGGCGGTGAAGCTTTCTTT. Filled out from reference TRBV29-1 and TRBJ1-1, the complete variable domain reads SAVISQKPSRDICQRGTSLTIQCQVDSQVTMMFWYRQQPGQSLTLIATANQGSEATYESGFVIDKFPISRPNLTFSTLTVSNMSPEDSSIYLCSAHPAGGGEAFFGQGTRLTVV.

The chain employs TRBV7-2 and TRBJ2-2, with D perhaps TRBD1 or TRBD2 (6 bases each). The germline CDR1 and CDR2 sequences are SGHTA and FQGNSA. This CDR3 comprises 14 residues. The V end was cut by 8 bases, the J end by 5 bases, with 15 bases between. CDR3 amino acids: CASRPGAQTGELFF. DNA for the CDR3: TGTGCCAGCCGGCCGGGGGCGCAGACCGGGGAGCTGTTTTTT.

The J gene is TRBJ1-5, the V gene TRBV2, with D uncertain. Trimming cost V 5 bases and J 5 bases, with 10 bases left between them. The CDR3 contains 13 residues. Germline CDR1 reads SNHLY; CDR2 reads FYNNEI. The CDR3 DNA reads TGTGCCAGCAGTCTCTGGGTTGATCAGCCCCAGCATTTT. Translated, it gives CASSLWVDQPQHF.

The chain recombines TRBV20-1 with TRBJ1-1, with TRBD1 matching over 7 bases. Germline values: CDR1 DFQATT, CDR2 SNEGSKA (reference sequence). The length of the CDR3 is 15 residues. V lost 1 base, J lost 4 bases, and 9 bases stayed unmatched. The CDR3, as DNA: TGCAGTGCTAGAGTGGCGACAGGGTATGGCACTGAAGCTTTCTTT. Translating gives CSARVATGYGTEAFF.

This clonotype came up a few times. The chain employs TRBV20-1 and TRBJ1-4; D call uncertain. The V end was cut by 3 bases, the J end by 4 bases, with 15 bases between. The germline V gene has CDR1 DFQATT and CDR2 SNEGSKA (reference sequence). This CDR3 has 15 residues. CDR3 sequence reads: CSASPRVRLNEKLFF. In nucleotides, the CDR3 is TGCAGTGCTAGTCCTAGAGTGCGCCTTAATGAAAAACTGTTTTTT.

In this sample, this clonotype turned up a few times. The J gene is TRBJ2-2, the V gene TRBV24-1; 7 positions match TRBD1. Germline V gives CDR1 KGHDR, CDR2 SFDVKD. The CDR3 spans 14 residues. The V segment lost 6 bases and the J segment 5 bases; nucleotides outside the gene matches: 5. CDR3 bases: TGTGCCACCAGTAGACAGGGAAGAACCGGGGAGCTGTTTTTT. This translates into CATSRQGRTGELFF.

This clonotype was seen only a few times. V usage is TRBV20-1 and J usage is TRBJ2-4, with D perhaps TRBD1 (5 bases). This CDR3 comprises 14 residues. Germline assignment: CDR1 DFQATT and CDR2 SNEGSKA (reference sequence). The ends were cut back, 5 bases at V and 0 bases at J, with 11 bases in the middle. As DNA, the CDR3 is TGCAGTGCTTTCACAGGTCTAGCCAAAAACATTCAGTACTTC. Protein: CSAFTGLAKNIQYF.